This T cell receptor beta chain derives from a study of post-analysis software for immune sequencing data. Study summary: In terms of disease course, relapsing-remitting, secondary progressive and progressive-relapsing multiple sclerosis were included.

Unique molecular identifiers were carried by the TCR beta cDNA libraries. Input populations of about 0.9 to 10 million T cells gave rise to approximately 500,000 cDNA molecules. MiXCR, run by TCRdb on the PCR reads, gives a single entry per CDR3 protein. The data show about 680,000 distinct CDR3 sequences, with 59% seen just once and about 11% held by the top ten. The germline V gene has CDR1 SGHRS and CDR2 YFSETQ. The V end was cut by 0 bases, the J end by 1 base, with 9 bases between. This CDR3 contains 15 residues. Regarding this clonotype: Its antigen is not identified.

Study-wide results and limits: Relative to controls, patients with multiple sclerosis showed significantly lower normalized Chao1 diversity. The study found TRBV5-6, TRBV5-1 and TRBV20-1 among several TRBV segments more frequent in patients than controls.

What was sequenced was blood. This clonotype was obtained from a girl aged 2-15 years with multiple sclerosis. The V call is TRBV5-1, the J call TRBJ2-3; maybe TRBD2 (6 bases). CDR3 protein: CASSLVAGRTDTQYF. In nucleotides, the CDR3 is TGCGCCAGCAGCTTGGTGGCGGGGCGCACAGATACGCAGTATTTT.